The 20 T cell receptor beta chains listed next were all sequenced from one sample in a study of shared clonotypes between healthy human individuals. Data came from immunoSEQ multiplex PCR; TCRdb stores just in-frame clones and leaves some out. The data show roughly 660,000 clones, 90% seen once. The sequenced sample was memory CD8+ T cells from PBMCs. Subset reported: CD45RO+ cells pooled with CCR7-negative TemRA cells. The receptors here all came from a young man in good health. Some clones in this sample may be carry-over from other donors' samples.

This rearrangement joins TRBV27 to TRBJ1-1; D uncertain. Looked up from germline, CDR1 is MNHEY and CDR2 is SMNVEV (reference sequence). CDR3 length equals 14 residues. Trimming shortened V by 1 base and J by 6 bases, and 12 bases separated the two germline ends. CDR3 coding DNA: TGTGCCAGCAGTTTATTAAGTTCGCAGGCTGAAGCTTTCTTT. Translated, it gives CASSLLSSQAEAFF.

The chain employs TRBV27 and TRBJ2-3; D could derive from TRBD1 or TRBD2 (6 bases each). V lost 4 bases and J 0 bases, leaving 8 bases between the germline ends. Germline V gene data show CDR1 as MNHEY and CDR2 as SMNVEV (reference sequence). The CDR3 extends over 14 amino acids. CDR3 DNA sequence: TGTGCCAGCAGTTCGGGGGCGAGCACAGATACGCAGTATTTT. This codes for CASSSGASTDTQYF.

The chain has TRBV6-5 and TRBJ1-3; unclear D gene. The CDR3 length is 14 residues. V was shortened by 6 bases and J by 7 bases, with 16 bases between the two germline ends. Germline CDR1 is MNHEY and CDR2 is SVGAGI. CDR3 sequence reads: CASSQTRLGNTIYF. CDR3 DNA sequence: TGTGCCAGCAGCCAGACAAGGCTTGGGAACACCATATATTTT.

This clone was observed a handful of times. Since no conserved phenylalanine or tryptophan closes the CDR3, a read error is the likely cause. No DNA is shown, since the ends of the CDR3 on it are uncertain; the CDR3 is the one TCRdb lists. This chain's CDR3 is CASSQSYSGTHDPLLL. The J gene is TRBJ2-7, the V gene TRBV4-1. The CDR3 is 16 amino acids in total, end residues counted. Germline V CDR1 and CDR2: MGHRA, YSYEKL.

The chain's CDR3 is CASGSRGGGYTF. CDR3 DNA sequence: TGTGCCAGCGGTTCCAGGGGAGGTGGCTACACCTTC. The chain couples TRBV2 to TRBJ1-2; D is perhaps TRBD1 (6 bases). The CDR3 consists of 12 residues. Germline-derived CDR1 and CDR2 are SNHLY and FYNNEI. Between the trimmed V and J ends, which lost 8 bases and 7 bases, there was a span of 14 bases.

This sequence joins TRBV28 and TRBJ1-5; D remains ambiguous. CDR1 MDHEN and CDR2 SYDVKM come from the germline V gene. The CDR3 covers 13 residues. The germline V and J ends were trimmed by 5 bases and 2 bases, with 7 bases remaining between them. DNA for the CDR3: TGTGCCAGCAGTGGGCATCGCAATCAGCCCCAGCATTTT. This codes for CASSGHRNQPQHF.

V is TRBV10-2 and J is TRBJ2-1, with 9 bases lining up with TRBD2. CDR1 WSHSY and CDR2 SAAADI come from the germline V gene. CDR3 size: 14 residues. The V and J ends lost 6 bases and 7 bases, in that order; junction bases with no gene match: 7. CDR3 loop: CASRAGGRANEQFF. For the CDR3, the DNA is TGCGCCAGCAGGGCGGGCGGGAGGGCTAATGAGCAGTTCTTC.

This chain joins TRBV9 and TRBJ1-1, with unresolved D. V gave up 3 bases and J gave up 1 base, with 7 bases separating them. Looked up from germline, CDR1 is SGDLS and CDR2 is YYNGEE. The CDR3 length is 13 residues. The CDR3 reads CASSASKNTEAFF. The CDR3 nucleotides are TGTGCCAGCAGCGCCTCTAAGAACACTGAAGCTTTCTTT.

The CDR3 DNA follows: TGTGCCAGCAGTGAAGTAACGAGGGTTACCTCCTACGAGCAGTACTTC. Its protein product is CASSEVTRVTSYEQYF. V usage is TRBV6-1 and J usage is TRBJ2-7, with a weak D call TRBD2 (5 bases). The CDR3 spans 16 residues. The V end was cut by 1 base, the J end by 0 bases, with 13 bases between. Per the germline V gene, CDR1 is MNHNS and CDR2 is SASEGT.

V is TRBV7-9 and J is TRBJ1-1; D may be TRBD1 (6 bases). Germline CDR1 is SEHNR and CDR2 is FQNEAQ (reference sequence). V dropped 4 bases and J dropped 7 bases, with 13 bases sitting between them. The CDR3 has 13 amino acids. The CDR3 loop is CASSYVQGIEAFF. The CDR3 coding sequence is TGTGCCAGCAGCTATGTCCAGGGGATTGAAGCTTTCTTT.

V gene TRBV5-1 combines with J gene TRBJ2-6; a weak D match, TRBD2 (6 bases). V gave up 6 bases and J gave up 2 bases, with 9 bases separating them. The CDR3 extends over 14 amino acids. Per germline, CDR1 SGHRS and CDR2 YFSETQ. The CDR3 nucleotides read TGCGCCAGCACACGGGGGACTGGGGCCAACGTCCTGACTTTC. Protein sequence: CASTRGTGANVLTF.

The chain is built from TRBV7-9 and TRBJ2-7; D gene unclear. The CDR3 runs 14 residues. The V gene's germline CDR1 is SEHNR and CDR2 FQNEAQ (reference sequence). Trimming cost V 6 bases and J 2 bases, with 14 bases left between them. The DNA for the CDR3 is TGTGCCAGCAGTCTCGAGGCCGAGACCTACGAGCAGTACTTC. This gives the protein CASSLEAETYEQYF.

This chain uses TRBV5-1 with TRBJ1-2; D call uncertain. Germline V gives CDR1 SGHRS, CDR2 YFSETQ. The CDR3 length is 13 residues. Deletions cut 3 bases from V and 1 base from J, with 7 bases between. CDR3 sequence reads: CASSSNLNYGYTF. The CDR3, as DNA: TGCGCCAGCAGCTCAAACCTTAACTATGGCTACACCTTC.

As concerns this clone: Other DNA sequences from this sample encode an identical CDR3 as well. The rearrangement links TRBV18 to TRBJ2-7, with 7 bases identical to TRBD1. From germline, CDR1 is KGHSH and CDR2 LQKENI. After removal of 3 bases from V and 1 base from J, the junction contained 3 bases not matched to a gene. The CDR3 loop spans 14 amino acids. CDR3 sequence (DNA): TGTGCCAGCTCACCCCGGGACAGTTCCTACGAGCAGTACTTC. This sequence encodes CASSPRDSSYEQYF.

This clone has only one observation. This chain joins TRBV2 and TRBJ2-5; D unresolved. The V gene lost 6 bases and the J gene lost 5 bases, with 4 bases spanning the gap. Germline V gives CDR1 SNHLY, CDR2 FYNNEI. This CDR3 is built from 10 residues. CDR3 residues: CASSRETQYF. CDR3 nucleotides: TGTGCCAGCAGCAGGGAGACCCAGTACTTC.

The V and J genes are TRBV7-2 and TRBJ2-1, with a possible D match to TRBD1 (6 bases). Trimming stripped 4 bases from V and 4 bases from J, with 8 bases between. Per germline, CDR1 SGHTA and CDR2 FQGNSA. The CDR3 has 13 residues. In DNA, the CDR3 is TGTGCCAGCAGCTCTACAGGGTACAATGAGCAGTTCTTC. As protein: CASSSTGYNEQFF.

The table lists this clone with a few counts. The V and J genes are TRBV7-9 and TRBJ1-5; a possible D gene is TRBD1 (5 bases). Germline V CDR1 and CDR2: SEHNR, FQNEAQ (reference sequence). This CDR3 is built from 14 residues. The V end was cut by 1 base, the J end by 4 bases, with 8 bases between. The CDR3 protein is CASSLGAGNQPQHF. The DNA of the CDR3 is TGTGCCAGCAGCTTAGGGGCAGGGAATCAGCCCCAGCATTTT.

The genes are TRBV5-6 and TRBJ2-7, with D possibly being TRBD2 (5 bases). The CDR3 covers 16 residues. Trimming removed 4 bases at V and 1 base at J, with 18 bases between. Germline CDR1 is SGHDT and CDR2 is YYEEEE. DNA of the CDR3: TGTGCCAGCAGCCGTCTGGTGACCGGGAATTCCTACGAGCAGTACTTC. Protein sequence: CASSRLVTGNSYEQYF.

J is TRBJ2-3 and V is TRBV7-9; 9 bases agree with TRBD2. Germline V CDR1 and CDR2: SEHNR, FQNEAQ (reference sequence). The V and J ends lost 4 bases and 1 base, in that order; junction bases with no gene match: 9. The length of the CDR3 is 17 residues. CDR3 amino acids: CASSSFRLAEGTDTQYF. The CDR3 DNA sequence: TGTGCCAGCAGCTCGTTCCGACTAGCGGAAGGCACAGATACGCAGTATTTT.

The chain couples TRBV9 to TRBJ1-4, with 7 positions matching TRBD1. CDR1 is SGDLS, CDR2 YYNGEE, per germline. The ends lost 1 base at V and 8 bases at J; junction bases unmatched: 8. The CDR3 consists of 15 residues. The CDR3 here is CASSVKGGAREKLFF. The CDR3 DNA sequence: TGTGCCAGCAGCGTAAAAGGGGGCGCCCGGGAAAAACTGTTTTTT.